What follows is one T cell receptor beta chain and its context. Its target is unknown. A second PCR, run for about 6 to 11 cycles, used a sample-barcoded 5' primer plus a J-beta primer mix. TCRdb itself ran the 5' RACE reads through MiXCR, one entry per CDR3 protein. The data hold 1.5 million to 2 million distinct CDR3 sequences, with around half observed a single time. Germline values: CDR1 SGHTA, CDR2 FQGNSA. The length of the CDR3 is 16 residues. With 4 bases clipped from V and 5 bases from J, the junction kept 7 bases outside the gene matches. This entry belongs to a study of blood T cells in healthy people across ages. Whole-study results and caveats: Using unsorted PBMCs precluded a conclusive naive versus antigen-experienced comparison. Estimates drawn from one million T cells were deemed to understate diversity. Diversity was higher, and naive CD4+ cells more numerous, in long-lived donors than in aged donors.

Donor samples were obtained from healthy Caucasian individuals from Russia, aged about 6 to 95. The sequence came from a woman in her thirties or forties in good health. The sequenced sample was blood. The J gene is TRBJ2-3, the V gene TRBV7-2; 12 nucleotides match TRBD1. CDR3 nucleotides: TGTGCCAGCAGCTCCCAGGGACAGGGGGCAGTAGATACGCAGTATTTT. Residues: CASSSQGQGAVDTQYF.